This passage covers 8 T cell receptor beta chains from one sample sequenced in a study of identical twins. Each CDR3 protein gets one entry after TCRdb re-called the 5' RACE reads with MiXCR. The sample has approximately 1.8 million distinct CDR3 sequences; 32% are singletons. Sequencing input: cord blood. These receptors were taken from a newborn girl in good health.

The chain is built from TRBV20-1 and TRBJ2-1, with TRBD2 identical over 7 bases. V dropped 3 bases and J dropped 4; count of bases not matched to a gene: 12. CDR1 DFQATT and CDR2 SNEGSKA come from the germline V gene (reference sequence). The CDR3 sequence is 16 residues long. CDR3 in amino acids: CSASPRALAAYNEQFF. CDR3 coding DNA: TGCAGTGCTAGTCCCCGGGCGCTAGCGGCGTACAATGAGCAGTTCTTC.

This clonotype was found a few times. The V and J genes are TRBV28 and TRBJ1-2; D is ambiguous. Germline CDR1 MDHEN, CDR2 SYDVKM. Trimming removed 3 bases from V and 0 bases from J, with 11 bases in between. The length of the CDR3 is 15 residues. CDR3 amino acids: CASSLPIVSNYGYTF. The DNA of the CDR3 is TGTGCCAGCAGTTTGCCCATCGTCTCTAACTATGGCTACACCTTC.

A few counts support this clonotype. The V and J genes are TRBV7-9 and TRBJ1-1; unclear D gene. This CDR3 spans 15 amino acids. The V end was cut by 2 bases, the J end by 0 bases, with 10 bases between. Germline CDR1 SEHNR, CDR2 FQNEAQ (reference sequence). CDR3 nucleotide sequence: TGTGCCAGCAGCTTAACCGCCACCTTGAACACTGAAGCTTTCTTT. This codes for CASSLTATLNTEAFF.

This clonotype was picked up a small number of times. V is TRBV5-1 and J is TRBJ2-4, with TRBD2 identical over 9 bases. The ends lost 3 bases at V and 3 bases at J; junction bases unmatched: 7. The CDR3 has 16 residues. The germline V gene encodes CDR1 SGHRS and CDR2 YFSETQ. The CDR3 sequence: CASSSIAGVGKNIQYF. The CDR3 nucleotides read TGCGCCAGCAGCTCCATAGCGGGAGTGGGCAAAAACATTCAGTACTTC.

The chain is built from TRBV28 and TRBJ2-7; 8 bases fit TRBD2. Germline V gene lookup returns CDR1 MDHEN and CDR2 SYDVKM. The CDR3 totals 14 residues. Trimming took 8 bases from V and 2 from J; bases not matched to a gene: 8. DNA for the CDR3: TGTGCCAGCCAGGAGATAGCGGGGACCTACGAGCAGTACTTC. It codes for CASQEIAGTYEQYF.

This clonotype was detected only a few times. The chain employs TRBV6-1 and TRBJ1-5, with a tentative D call TRBD1 (6 bases). V was cut by 3 bases and J by 3 bases, with 15 bases left in between. The CDR3 loop spans 16 amino acids. Germline V gene sequence: CDR1 MNHNS, CDR2 SASEGT. The chain's CDR3 is CASSEVQGGINQPQHF. The CDR3 DNA sequence: TGTGCCAGCAGTGAGGTCCAAGGGGGGATCAATCAGCCCCAGCATTTT.

The chain employs TRBV6-6 and TRBJ1-5, with 7 nucleotides matching TRBD1. The CDR3 runs to 15 residues. Germline CDR1 and CDR2: MNHNY and SVGAGI (reference sequence). After removal of 5 bases from V and 4 bases from J, the junction contained 8 bases not matched to a gene. CDR3 in amino acids: CASSAGTVVNQPQHF. CDR3 bases: TGTGCCAGCAGTGCCGGGACAGTGGTAAATCAGCCCCAGCATTTT.

The gene calls are TRBV2 and TRBJ1-2; perhaps TRBD1 as D (5 bases). The germline V and J ends were trimmed by 6 bases and 8 bases, with 13 bases remaining between them. Germline assignment: CDR1 SNHLY and CDR2 FYNNEI. This CDR3 is built from 12 residues. The CDR3 is CASRNGAFGYTF. In DNA, the CDR3 is TGTGCCAGCAGAAACGGGGCCTTCGGCTACACCTTC. Looking up the rest from reference TRBV2 and TRBJ1-2 gives the full variable domain: EPEVTQTPSHQVTQMGQEVILRCVPISNHLYFYWYRQILGQKVEFLVSFYNNEISEKSEIFDDQFSVERPDGSNFTLKIRSTKLEDSAMYFCASRNGAFGYTFGSGTRLTVV.